A selection of T cell receptor beta chains follows, all from one sample in a study of human T cells and chemical hapten exposure. TCRdb re-called the RACE reads through MiXCR, storing one row per CDR3 protein. The sample records some 52,000 distinct CDR3 sequences, approximately 10% being singletons. Sequences were derived from whole blood, sampled in connection with sensitization to the hapten diphenylcyclopropenone (DPC). The receptors derive from a middle-aged woman with alopecia areata. Some clones in this sample may be carry-over from other donors' samples. CDR3s include the opening cysteine and the closing phenylalanine or tryptophan. The order of the fields is clone size, D gene, V gene, J gene, CDR3 DNA, CDR3 protein. The D gene is left open where the match is weak. Clone size appears in some rows only: once, few, many, or a class for an expanded clone.

abundance: many; d_gene: TRBD1; v_gene: TRBV6-1; j_gene: TRBJ1-2; CDR3nt: TGTGCCAGCAGTGAAGTGGCAGGGGGCCATGGCTACACCTTC; CDR3aa: CASSEVAGGHGYTF
abundance: few; d_gene: TRBD2; v_gene: TRBV11-2; j_gene: TRBJ2-7; CDR3nt: TGTGCCAGCAGCACGGGACTACCTTTAGACGAGCAGTACTTC; CDR3aa: CASSTGLPLDEQYF
abundance: many; d_gene: TRBD2; v_gene: TRBV7-3; j_gene: TRBJ2-2; CDR3nt: TGTGCCAGCAGCTTAACGCTAGCGGGAGACATCACCGGGGAGCTGTTTTTT; CDR3aa: CASSLTLAGDITGELFF
abundance: many; d_gene: NA; v_gene: TRBV7-6; j_gene: TRBJ2-5; CDR3nt: TGTGCCAGCAGCTTAAACCAAGAGACCCAGTACTTC; CDR3aa: CASSLNQETQYF
abundance: few; d_gene: TRBD1; v_gene: TRBV19; j_gene: TRBJ2-1; CDR3nt: TGTGCCAGTAGTCAAGACAGGGGGTCCTACAATGAGCAGTTCTTC; CDR3aa: CASSQDRGSYNEQFF
abundance: many; d_gene: NA; v_gene: TRBV7-9; j_gene: TRBJ1-1; CDR3nt: TGTGCCAGTGCCCGACTATTGGGTAACACTGAAGCTTTCTTT; CDR3aa: CASARLLGNTEAFF
abundance: NA; d_gene: NA; v_gene: TRBV20-1; j_gene: TRBJ1-3; CDR3nt: TGCAGTGCTCCTCACTCTGGAAACACCATATATTTT; CDR3aa: CSAPHSGNTIYF
abundance: few; d_gene: TRBD1; v_gene: TRBV4-1; j_gene: TRBJ1-5; CDR3nt: TGCGCCAGCAGCCCGACAGGGACGATTCAGCCCCAGCATTTT; CDR3aa: CASSPTGTIQPQHF
abundance: NA; d_gene: NA; v_gene: TRBV20-1; j_gene: TRBJ1-1; CDR3nt: TGCAGTGCTAGAGATCTAGGGCCTGAAGCTTTCTTT; CDR3aa: CSARDLGPEAFF
abundance: few; d_gene: NA; v_gene: TRBV29-1; j_gene: TRBJ2-7; CDR3nt: TGCAGCGTTGTGACGGGGAGGACCAACGAGCAGTACTTC; CDR3aa: CSVVTGRTNEQYF
abundance: few; d_gene: TRBD2; v_gene: TRBV19; j_gene: TRBJ2-1; CDR3nt: TGTGCCAGTAGTATAGGGGGACTAGCCTACAATGAGCAGTTCTTC; CDR3aa: CASSIGGLAYNEQFF
abundance: few; d_gene: NA; v_gene: TRBV7-2; j_gene: TRBJ2-5; CDR3nt: TGTGCCAGCAGCTCCTCAGGAGAGACCCAGTACTTC; CDR3aa: CASSSSGETQYF
abundance: many; d_gene: NA; v_gene: TRBV30; j_gene: TRBJ1-5; CDR3nt: TGTGCCTGGAGTGTGTCGGGCAGCCTCAATCAGCCCCAGCATTTT; CDR3aa: CAWSVSGSLNQPQHF
abundance: many; d_gene: NA; v_gene: TRBV30; j_gene: TRBJ2-1; CDR3nt: TGTGCCTGGAGGACCTACAATGAGCAGTTCTTC; CDR3aa: CAWRTYNEQFF
abundance: few; d_gene: TRBD1; v_gene: TRBV5-5; j_gene: TRBJ1-2; CDR3nt: TGTGCCAGCAGCTTTCAGGGGGTTAACTATGGCTACACCTTC; CDR3aa: CASSFQGVNYGYTF
abundance: few; d_gene: TRBD2; v_gene: TRBV20-1; j_gene: TRBJ2-1; CDR3nt: TGCAGTGCCCCCACTAGCGCGGGCTACAATGAGCAGTTCTTC; CDR3aa: CSAPTSAGYNEQFF
abundance: NA; d_gene: TRBD1; v_gene: TRBV28; j_gene: TRBJ1-6; CDR3nt: TGTGCCAGCAGTCCGCGGACAGGGATTAATTCACCCCTCCACTTT; CDR3aa: CASSPRTGINSPLHF
abundance: many; d_gene: TRBD1; v_gene: TRBV10-2; j_gene: TRBJ2-3; CDR3nt: TGCGCCAGCAGTGAGGGGCAGGGGGTCACAGATACGCAGTATTTT; CDR3aa: CASSEGQGVTDTQYF
abundance: many; d_gene: NA; v_gene: TRBV5-5; j_gene: TRBJ1-5; CDR3nt: TGTGCCAGCAGCTTCGGATTTAGCAATCAGCCCCAGCATTTT; CDR3aa: CASSFGFSNQPQHF
abundance: NA; d_gene: NA; v_gene: TRBV27; j_gene: TRBJ2-3; CDR3nt: TGTGCCAGCAGGCTCCTTCGCACAGATACGCAGTATTTT; CDR3aa: CASRLLRTDTQYF
abundance: few; d_gene: TRBD2; v_gene: TRBV6-5; j_gene: TRBJ2-7; CDR3nt: TGTGCCAGCAGTGAACTAGCGGGGGGGCCCTACGAGCAGTACTTC; CDR3aa: CASSELAGGPYEQYF
abundance: few; d_gene: NA; v_gene: TRBV9; j_gene: TRBJ1-6; CDR3nt: TGTGCCAGCAGCCCTCAGGACTATAATTCACCCCTCCACTTT; CDR3aa: CASSPQDYNSPLHF
abundance: many; d_gene: NA; v_gene: TRBV5-5; j_gene: TRBJ1-5; CDR3nt: TGTGCCAGCAGCTTGGAGCGGGGCAGCAATCAGCCCCAGCATTTT; CDR3aa: CASSLERGSNQPQHF
abundance: many; d_gene: NA; v_gene: TRBV19; j_gene: TRBJ2-7; CDR3nt: TGTGCCAGTAGTATAGGGGGCGGACGTCTACGAAAGCAGTACTTC; CDR3aa: CASSIGGGRLRKQYF
abundance: few; d_gene: NA; v_gene: TRBV12-2; j_gene: TRBJ2-3; CDR3nt: TGTGCAAGTCGCTTGCGGGAGCGAGGAGATACGCAGTATTTT; CDR3aa: CASRLRERGDTQYF
abundance: NA; d_gene: TRBD2; v_gene: TRBV5-1; j_gene: TRBJ2-3; CDR3nt: TGCGCCAGCAGCTTGGGGTCCTCAAGCGGGGCCACAGATACGCAGTATTTT; CDR3aa: CASSLGSSSGATDTQYF
abundance: many; d_gene: TRBD1; v_gene: TRBV2; j_gene: TRBJ1-2; CDR3nt: TGTGCCAGCAGTGAACCTGGCGACAGGGTTAACTATGGCTACACCTTC; CDR3aa: CASSEPGDRVNYGYTF
abundance: few; d_gene: NA; v_gene: TRBV7-2; j_gene: TRBJ2-5; CDR3nt: TGTGCCAGCAGCTTAGGGCACCTCCAAGAGACCCAGTACTTC; CDR3aa: CASSLGHLQETQYF
abundance: few; d_gene: TRBD1; v_gene: TRBV27; j_gene: TRBJ1-5; CDR3nt: TGTGCCAGCAGTTTGGTAGGACAGGGGGCACGTCAGCCCCAGCATTTT; CDR3aa: CASSLVGQGARQPQHF
abundance: few; d_gene: NA; v_gene: TRBV9; j_gene: TRBJ2-1; CDR3nt: TGTGCCAGCAGCAATGGGACCTTGGTTGAGCAGTTCTTC; CDR3aa: CASSNGTLVEQFF
abundance: few; d_gene: TRBD1; v_gene: TRBV12-3/TRBV12-4; j_gene: TRBJ1-6; CDR3nt: TGTGCCAGCAGTTTGGGGACAGGAGCAAATTCACCCCTCCACTTT; CDR3aa: CASSLGTGANSPLHF
abundance: few; d_gene: NA; v_gene: TRBV28; j_gene: TRBJ2-7; CDR3nt: TGTGCCAGCAGTTTCGGGTCCTGGCGGGAGCAGTACTTC; CDR3aa: CASSFGSWREQYF
abundance: NA; d_gene: TRBD1; v_gene: TRBV28; j_gene: TRBJ1-2; CDR3nt: TGTGCCAGCAGGTGGACAGGCGCTAACTATGGCTACACCTTC; CDR3aa: CASRWTGANYGYTF
abundance: few; d_gene: TRBD2; v_gene: TRBV20-1; j_gene: TRBJ2-1; CDR3nt: TGCAGTGCTCCAAAGGCTAGCGGGAGGAATGAGCAGTTCTTC; CDR3aa: CSAPKASGRNEQFF
abundance: NA; d_gene: NA; v_gene: TRBV7-2; j_gene: TRBJ2-5; CDR3nt: TGTGCCAGCAGCTTATGGTCGGACGGACAAGAGACCCAGTACTTC; CDR3aa: CASSLWSDGQETQYF
abundance: NA; d_gene: TRBD1; v_gene: TRBV6-5; j_gene: TRBJ2-1; CDR3nt: TGTGCCAGCAGTTCGGGACAGGGGGGCTCCTACAATGAGCAGTTCTTC; CDR3aa: CASSSGQGGSYNEQFF
abundance: few; d_gene: NA; v_gene: TRBV7-9; j_gene: TRBJ2-2; CDR3nt: TGTGCCAGCAGCCCATCTAGGGAGTGGGACACCGGGGAGCTGTTTTTT; CDR3aa: CASSPSREWDTGELFF
abundance: NA; d_gene: NA; v_gene: TRBV7-9; j_gene: TRBJ1-5; CDR3nt: TGTGCCAGCAGCTCTGTGGATAGCAATCAGCCCCAGCATTTT; CDR3aa: CASSSVDSNQPQHF
abundance: many; d_gene: NA; v_gene: TRBV6-2/TRBV6-3; j_gene: TRBJ2-5; CDR3nt: TGTGCCAGCAGACACGGGAGACGACAAGAGACCCAGTACTTC; CDR3aa: CASRHGRRQETQYF